This TCR beta chain was recovered during a study of T cells after posttransplantation cyclophosphamide. Study-level points and caveats: Later blood repertoires were often dominated by clones from the donor CD8+ memory compartment.

Comment on this clone: No antigen is known for it.

The repertoire was sequenced with immunoSEQ multiplex PCR; TCRdb's copy has only in-frame clones and lacks some. The table lists 9,000 to 9,500 clones, nearly 99% of them singletons. CDR3 length: 15 residues. Germline CDR1 reads SGHNT; CDR2 reads YENEEA. The ends were cut back, 5 bases at V and 4 bases at J, with 15 bases in the middle. Cells defined as naive were viable CD3+CD4+ or CD3+CD8+ and CCR7+CD45RA+CD45RO-CD95-CD27+CD28+. The genes are TRBV11-3 and TRBJ2-1; D might be TRBD2 (6 bases). The sequenced sample consisted of naive CD8+ T cells sorted from PBMCs. The clonotype originates from a man aged 50 to 59 in good health, CMV-negative, and a related stem cell transplant donor. Here the CDR3 reads CASSGGAASYNEQFF. CDR3 bases: TGTGCCAGCAGCGGCGGGGCAGCGTCATACAATGAGCAGTTCTTC.